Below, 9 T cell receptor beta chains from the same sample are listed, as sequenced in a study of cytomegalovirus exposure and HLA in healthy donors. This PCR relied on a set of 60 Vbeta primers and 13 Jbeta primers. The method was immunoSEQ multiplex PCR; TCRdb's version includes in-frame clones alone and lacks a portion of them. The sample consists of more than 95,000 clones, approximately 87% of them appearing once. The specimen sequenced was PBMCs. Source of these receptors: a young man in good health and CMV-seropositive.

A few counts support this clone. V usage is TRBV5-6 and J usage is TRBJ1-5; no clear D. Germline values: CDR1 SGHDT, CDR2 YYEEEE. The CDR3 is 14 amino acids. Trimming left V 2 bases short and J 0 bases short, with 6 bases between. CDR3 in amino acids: CASSLQFSNQPQHF. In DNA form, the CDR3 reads TGTGCCAGCAGCTTACAGTTTAGCAATCAGCCCCAGCATTTT.

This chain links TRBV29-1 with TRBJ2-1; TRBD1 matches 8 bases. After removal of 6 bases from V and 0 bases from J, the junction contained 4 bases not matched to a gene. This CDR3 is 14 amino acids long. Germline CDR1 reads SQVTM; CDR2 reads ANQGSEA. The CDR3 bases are TGCAGCGTGGGCGGGACAGGCTCCTACAATGAGCAGTTCTTC. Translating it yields CSVGGTGSYNEQFF.

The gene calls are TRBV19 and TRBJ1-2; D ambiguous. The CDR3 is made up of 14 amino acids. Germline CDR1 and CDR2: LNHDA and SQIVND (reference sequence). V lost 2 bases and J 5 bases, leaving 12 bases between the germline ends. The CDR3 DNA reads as TGTGCCAGTAGTATACGTAAAGTGGAGTATGGCTACACCTTC. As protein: CASSIRKVEYGYTF.

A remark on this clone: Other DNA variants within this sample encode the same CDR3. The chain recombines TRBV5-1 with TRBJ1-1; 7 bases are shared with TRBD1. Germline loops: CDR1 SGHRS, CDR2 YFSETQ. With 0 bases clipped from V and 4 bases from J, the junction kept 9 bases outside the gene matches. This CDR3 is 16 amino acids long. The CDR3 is CASSLEAGGLGTEAFF. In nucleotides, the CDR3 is TGCGCCAGCAGCTTGGAGGCAGGGGGATTAGGCACTGAAGCTTTCTTT.

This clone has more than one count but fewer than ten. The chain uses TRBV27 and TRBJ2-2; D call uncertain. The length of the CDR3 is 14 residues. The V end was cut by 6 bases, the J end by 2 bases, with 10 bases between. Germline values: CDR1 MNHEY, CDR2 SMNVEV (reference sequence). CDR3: CASSRTVNTGELFF. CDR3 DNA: TGTGCCAGCAGCCGCACAGTTAACACCGGGGAGCTGTTTTTT.

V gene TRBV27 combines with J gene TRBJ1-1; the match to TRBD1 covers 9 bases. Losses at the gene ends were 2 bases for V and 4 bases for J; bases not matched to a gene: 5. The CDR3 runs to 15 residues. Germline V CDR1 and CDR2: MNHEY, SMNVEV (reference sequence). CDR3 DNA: TGTGCCAGCAGTTTAGTGGGACAGGGTATCACTGAAGCTTTCTTT. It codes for CASSLVGQGITEAFF.

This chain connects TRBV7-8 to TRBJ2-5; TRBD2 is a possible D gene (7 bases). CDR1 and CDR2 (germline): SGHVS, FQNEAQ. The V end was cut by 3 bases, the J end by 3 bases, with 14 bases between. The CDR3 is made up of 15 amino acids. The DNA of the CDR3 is TGTGCCAGCAGCTTGGGGGGGACAATCAAAGAGACCCAGTACTTC. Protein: CASSLGGTIKETQYF.

The CDR3 protein is CASSPTGLQEQYF. CDR3 in DNA: TGTGCCAGCAGCCCTACAGGGCTTCAGGAGCAGTACTTC. The chain is built from TRBV6-5 and TRBJ2-7; D is perhaps TRBD1 (6 bases). The CDR3 contains 13 residues. The V gene's germline CDR1 is MNHEY and CDR2 SVGAGI. Between the trimmed V and J ends, which lost 6 bases and 7 bases, there was a span of 16 bases.

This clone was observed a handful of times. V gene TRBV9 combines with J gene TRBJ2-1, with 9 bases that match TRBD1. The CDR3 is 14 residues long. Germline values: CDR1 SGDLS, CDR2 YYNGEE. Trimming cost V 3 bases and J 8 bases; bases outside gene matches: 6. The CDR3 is CASSGRDRVDEQFF. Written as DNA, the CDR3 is TGTGCCAGCAGCGGCCGGGACAGGGTCGATGAGCAGTTCTTC. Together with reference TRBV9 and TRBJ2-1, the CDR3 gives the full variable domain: DSGVTQTPKHLITATGQRVTLRCSPRSGDLSVYWYQQSLDQGLQFLIQYYNGEERAKGNILERFSAQQFPDLHSELNLSSLELGDSALYFCASSGRDRVDEQFFGPGTRLTVL.